The 17 T cell receptor beta chains below come from one sample, sequenced in a study of vaccination effects on CD4 cells after COVID-19. Their antigen targets remain unknown. Sequencing followed a ViraFEST assay step that expanded antigen-specific CD4+ T cells with viral peptide pools. Once cultured for around 11 days, the cells underwent separation to obtain CD4+ T cells. All vaccine recipients tested negative for nucleocapsid antibodies and had never contracted SARS-CoV-2 infection. Produced via immunoSEQ multiplex PCR; TCRdb's table is partial and in-frame only. The data contain tens of thousands of clones, 75% of them seen just once; the ten biggest clones take up 3.5% to 4.5%. Sequencing was performed on CD4+ T cells from PBMCs cultured with HCoV-OC43 spike peptides, taken before COVID-19 vaccination. Subset described: HCoV-OC43 spike overlapping peptide pool stimulation. Receptor source: a human donor who received a COVID-19 vaccine.

The chain links TRBV5-1 to TRBJ1-1, with D perhaps TRBD1 (5 bases). The CDR3 contains 14 residues. Trimming took off 0 bases at V and 1 base at J, with 7 bases between the two ends. Germline lookup yields CDR1 SGHRS and CDR2 YFSETQ. The CDR3 region has the DNA TGCGCCAGCAGCTTGGGGGGACGGAACACTGAAGCTTTCTTT. Its protein product is CASSLGGRNTEAFF.

This chain connects TRBV10-2 to TRBJ1-4; 7 bases are a match to TRBD1. Germline V gene sequence: CDR1 WSHSY, CDR2 SAAADI. CDR3 length equals 15 residues. After removal of 2 bases from V and 5 bases from J, the junction contained 5 bases not matched to a gene. The CDR3: CASSEGTASNEKLFF. The CDR3 DNA sequence: TGCGCCAGCAGTGAGGGGACAGCGAGCAATGAAAAACTGTTTTTT.

The chain employs TRBV7-2 and TRBJ2-2; D gene unclear. Germline values: CDR1 SGHTA, CDR2 FQGNSA. V was clipped by 4 bases and J by 4 bases, with 13 bases between them. The CDR3 has 15 residues. CDR3 loop: CASSYPPVVTGELFF. In DNA, the CDR3 is TGTGCCAGCAGCTACCCTCCAGTTGTCACCGGGGAGCTGTTTTTT. Complete variable domain (other parts from reference TRBV7-2 and TRBJ2-2): GAGVSQSPSNKVTEKGKDVELRCDPISGHTALYWYRQSLGQGLEFLIYFQGNSAPDKSGLPSDRFSAERTGGSVSTLTIQRTQQEDSAVYLCASSYPPVVTGELFFGEGSRLTVL.

The CDR3 protein is CASSARKAGNTIYF. The DNA of the CDR3 is TGTGCCAGCAGCGCGAGGAAGGCCGGAAACACCATATATTTT. The chain combines TRBV11-2 with TRBJ1-3, with no clear D. The V gene lost 5 bases and the J gene lost 4 bases, with 12 bases spanning the gap. CDR1 and CDR2 (germline): SGHAT, FQNNGV. The CDR3 loop spans 14 amino acids.

This clone was found a few times. The rearrangement joins TRBV2 to TRBJ2-5; either TRBD1 or TRBD2 may supply D (7 bases each). Germline V gene lookup returns CDR1 SNHLY and CDR2 FYNNEI. CDR3 length: 13 amino acids. V was shortened by 5 bases and J by 5 bases, with 12 bases between the two germline ends. The CDR3 bases are TGTGCCAGCAGTTCAGGGGGGGCTGAGACCCAGTACTTC. Translating gives CASSSGGAETQYF.

The rearrangement joins TRBV18 to TRBJ2-2; 9 bases line up with TRBD1. Trimming cost V 11 bases and J 4 bases; bases outside gene matches: 8. Germline lookup yields CDR1 KGHSH and CDR2 LQKENI. The CDR3 loop spans 14 amino acids. The CDR3 DNA reads TGTGCCGGAAAACAGGGGGCTACCACCGGGGAGCTGTTTTTT. This codes for CAGKQGATTGELFF.

The chain is built from TRBV30 and TRBJ1-1; D is possibly TRBD1 (5 bases). The germline V and J ends were trimmed by 3 bases and 0 bases, with 8 bases remaining between them. The CDR3 loop spans 13 amino acids. Germline V gives CDR1 GTSNPN, CDR2 SVGIG (reference sequence). The CDR3 reads CAWRRGMNTEAFF. For the CDR3, the DNA is TGTGCCTGGAGGAGGGGCATGAACACTGAAGCTTTCTTT.

The chain joins TRBV28 to TRBJ1-1; no firm D call. Germline values: CDR1 MDHEN, CDR2 SYDVKM. The CDR3 is made up of 11 amino acids. V lost 7 bases to trimming and J lost 3 bases, with 6 bases between them. For the CDR3, the DNA is TGTGCCAGCACGAGGGACACTGAAGCTTTCTTT. Its protein is CASTRDTEAFF.

The chain combines TRBV5-1 with TRBJ1-2; D not certain. Germline CDR1 and CDR2: SGHRS and YFSETQ. The ends were cut back, 2 bases at V and 1 base at J, with 9 bases in the middle. The CDR3 runs to 14 residues. The CDR3 sequence is CASSLLGDNYGYTF. Written as DNA, the CDR3 is TGCGCCAGCAGCTTACTAGGAGATAACTATGGCTACACCTTC.

The J gene is TRBJ2-3, the V gene TRBV5-8; D is undetermined. Trimming cost V 3 bases and J 0 bases, with 11 bases left between them. From germline, CDR1 is SGHTS and CDR2 YDEGEE. The CDR3 spans 15 residues. The CDR3 sequence: CASSSKGTSTDTQYF. For the CDR3, the DNA is TGTGCCAGCAGCTCGAAGGGAACTAGCACAGATACGCAGTATTTT.

In its sample, this clone was seen many times. The chain couples TRBV5-1 to TRBJ1-1, with D unclear. Germline loops: CDR1 SGHRS, CDR2 YFSETQ. This CDR3 spans 15 amino acids. V was pared by 1 base and J by 0 bases, with 10 bases between. DNA for the CDR3: TGCGCCAGCAGCTTGAGCCCGGGTTTGAACACTGAAGCTTTCTTT. Encoded protein: CASSLSPGLNTEAFF.

Details on this clone: Other DNA sequences in this specimen translate into the identical CDR3. The rearrangement links TRBV13 to TRBJ1-2; no clear D. The germline CDR1 and CDR2 sequences are PRHDT and FYEKMQ (reference sequence). V was trimmed by 6 bases and J by 4 bases, leaving 15 bases between them. The CDR3 is 14 residues long. The CDR3 is CASSSREGTYGYTF. In DNA, the CDR3 is TGTGCCAGCAGTTCCCGGGAGGGAACCTATGGCTACACCTTC.

The chain couples TRBV19 to TRBJ1-1, with 7 bases fitting TRBD1. The V segment lost 6 bases and the J segment 1 base; nucleotides outside the gene matches: 2. Germline V gene sequence: CDR1 LNHDA, CDR2 SQIVND (reference sequence). CDR3 length equals 13 residues. In DNA form, the CDR3 reads TGTGCCAGTAGGGACAGGCCGAACACTGAAGCTTTCTTT. The encoded protein is CASRDRPNTEAFF.

The chain couples TRBV5-1 to TRBJ2-2; D gene uncertain. This CDR3 is 14 amino acids long. Germline-derived CDR1 and CDR2 are SGHRS and YFSETQ. The germline V and J ends were trimmed by 2 bases and 6 bases, with 11 bases remaining between them. The CDR3 is CASSFLLSAGELFF. CDR3 bases: TGCGCCAGCAGCTTTCTCTTGAGTGCCGGGGAGCTGTTTTTT.

J is TRBJ2-1 and V is TRBV3-1 (or the pseudogene TRBV3-2); 8 bases match TRBD2. Germline loops: CDR1 LGHDT, CDR2 YNNKEL (reference sequence). The V segment lost 3 bases and the J segment 8 bases; nucleotides outside the gene matches: 6. This CDR3 spans 14 amino acids. The CDR3 sequence: CASSHLAGSYEQFF. CDR3 nucleotides: TGTGCCAGCAGCCACCTAGCGGGTAGTTATGAGCAGTTCTTC.

The V and J genes are TRBV7-3 and TRBJ2-5; TRBD1 might be the D (5 bases). The length of the CDR3 is 15 residues. Germline V lookup: CDR1 SGHTA, CDR2 FQGTGA. The V gene lost 1 base and the J gene lost 4 bases, with 13 bases spanning the gap. CDR3 sequence (DNA): TGTGCCAGCAGCTTAATTCAGGGTCCCGGAGAGACCCAGTACTTC. Residues: CASSLIQGPGETQYF.

This sequence joins TRBV14 and TRBJ2-6; D call uncertain. V was pared by 1 base and J by 0 bases, with 4 bases between. The CDR3 is made up of 15 amino acids. Germline V lookup: CDR1 SGHDN, CDR2 FVKESK. This chain's CDR3 is CASSQGLSGANVLTF. CDR3 DNA: TGTGCCAGCAGCCAAGGACTCTCTGGGGCCAACGTCCTGACTTTC.